This TCR beta chain was documented in a study of cytotoxic CD8 clonotypes in ibrutinib-treated CLL. V shed 0 bases and J shed 5 bases, with 6 bases lying between them. The germline gives CDR1 SGHTS, CDR2 YDEGEE. This CDR3 comprises 13 residues. Note on this clone: Its antigen remains unknown.

The targeted sequencing depth was 1 in 200,000 to 1 in 1 million T cells. Generated by immunoSEQ multiplex PCR, the TCRdb table keeps only in-frame clones and is missing some. The top ten hold approximately 11% of the sample, which has under 150,000 clones, around 90% seen once. Study-wide results and limits: Public clonotypes showed up rarely, and on treatment they shrank or held steady.

The sequence was collected from a human donor with chronic lymphocytic leukemia. The chain carries TRBV5-8 and TRBJ1-5; D remains unclear. This material consisted of PBMCs, taken after 12 months of ibrutinib treatment. CDR3: CASSLANYQPQHF. DNA of the CDR3: TGTGCCAGCAGCTTGGCCAATTATCAGCCCCAGCATTTT.